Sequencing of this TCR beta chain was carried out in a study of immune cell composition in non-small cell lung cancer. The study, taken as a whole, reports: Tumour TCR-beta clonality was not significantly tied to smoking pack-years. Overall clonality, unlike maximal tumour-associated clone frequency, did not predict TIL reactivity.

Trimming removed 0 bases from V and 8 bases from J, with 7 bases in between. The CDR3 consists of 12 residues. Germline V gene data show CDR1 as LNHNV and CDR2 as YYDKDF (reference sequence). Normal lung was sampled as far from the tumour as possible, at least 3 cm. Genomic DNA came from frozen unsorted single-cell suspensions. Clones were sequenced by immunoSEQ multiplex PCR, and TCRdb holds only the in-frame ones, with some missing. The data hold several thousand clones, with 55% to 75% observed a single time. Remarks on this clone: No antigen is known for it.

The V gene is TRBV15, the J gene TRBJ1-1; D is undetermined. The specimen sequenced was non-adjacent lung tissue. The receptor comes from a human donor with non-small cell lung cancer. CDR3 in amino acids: CATSRDSSEAFF. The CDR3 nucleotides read TGTGCCACCAGCAGAGATTCCTCCGAAGCTTTCTTT.